This TCR beta chain is drawn from a study of regulatory T cells in long-lasting Graves disease. CDR1 is GTSNPN, CDR2 SVGIG, per germline (reference sequence). This CDR3 has 13 residues. The V end was cut by 1 base, the J end by 0 bases, with 6 bases between. Time point in this sample: newly diagnosed GD, antithyroid drugs for less than 3 months. The TCR library was made from RNA extracted from PBMCs. This clonotype appeared many times. With iRepertoire HTBI primers and Arm-PCR of CDR3 regions, TCR beta libraries were built. One entry per CDR3 protein, called by TCRdb with MiXCR from the multiplex PCR reads. The table has fewer than 550,000 distinct CDR3 sequences, about 15% seen once. These same data were also listed under a study on T cells in Graves' hyperthyroidism and ophthalmopathy. That investigation notes: HTBI primers were the set used in a first-round RT-PCR of the TCR CDR3.

The J gene is TRBJ1-1, the V gene TRBV30; no definite D call. The clonotype originates from a woman aged 18-29 years with Graves disease. This material consisted of peripheral blood mononuclear cells (PBMCs), taken at new diagnosis, from a patient treated with antithyroid drugs. The CDR3 nucleotides are TGTGCCTGGAGTGCCAGCCTGAACACTGAAGCTTTCTTT. This translates into CAWSASLNTEAFF.